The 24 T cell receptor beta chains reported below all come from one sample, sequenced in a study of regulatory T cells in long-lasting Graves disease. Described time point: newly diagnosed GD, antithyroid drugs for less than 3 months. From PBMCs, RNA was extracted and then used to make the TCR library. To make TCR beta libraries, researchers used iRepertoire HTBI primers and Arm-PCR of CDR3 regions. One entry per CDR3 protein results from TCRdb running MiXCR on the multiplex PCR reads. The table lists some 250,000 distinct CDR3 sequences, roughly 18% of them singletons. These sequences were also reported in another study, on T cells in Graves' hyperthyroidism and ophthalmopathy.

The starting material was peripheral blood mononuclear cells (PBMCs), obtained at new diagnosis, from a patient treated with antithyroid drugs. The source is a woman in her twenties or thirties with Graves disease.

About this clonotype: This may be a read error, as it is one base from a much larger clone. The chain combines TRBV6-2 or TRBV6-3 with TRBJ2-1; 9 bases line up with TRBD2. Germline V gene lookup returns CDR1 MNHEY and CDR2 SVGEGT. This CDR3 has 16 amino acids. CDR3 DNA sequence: TGTACCAGCAGTGAATATTGGCGGGGGGGCCACAATGAGCAGTTCTTC. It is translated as CTSSEYWRGGHNEQFF.

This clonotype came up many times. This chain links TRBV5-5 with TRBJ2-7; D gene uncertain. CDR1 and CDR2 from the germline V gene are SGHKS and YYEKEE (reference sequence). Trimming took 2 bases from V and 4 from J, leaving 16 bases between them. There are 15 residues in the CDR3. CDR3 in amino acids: CASSFRVAQTYEQYF. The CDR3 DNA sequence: TGTGCCAGCAGCTTTAGGGTCGCCCAGACTTACGAGCAGTACTTC.

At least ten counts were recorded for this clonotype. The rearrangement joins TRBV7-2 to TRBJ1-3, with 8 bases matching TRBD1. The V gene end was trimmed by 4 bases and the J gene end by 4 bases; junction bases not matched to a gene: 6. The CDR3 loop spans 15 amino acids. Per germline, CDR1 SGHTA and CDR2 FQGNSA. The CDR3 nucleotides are TGTGCCAGCAGCTCCCGGGACAGGTCAGGAAACACCATATATTTT. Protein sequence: CASSSRDRSGNTIYF.

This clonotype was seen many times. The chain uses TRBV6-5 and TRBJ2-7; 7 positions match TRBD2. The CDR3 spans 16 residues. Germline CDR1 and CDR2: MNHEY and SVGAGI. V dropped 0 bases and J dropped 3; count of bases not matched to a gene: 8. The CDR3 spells CASSYSSLAAYYEQYF. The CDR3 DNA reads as TGTGCCAGCAGTTACTCTAGTCTAGCGGCTTACTACGAGCAGTACTTC.

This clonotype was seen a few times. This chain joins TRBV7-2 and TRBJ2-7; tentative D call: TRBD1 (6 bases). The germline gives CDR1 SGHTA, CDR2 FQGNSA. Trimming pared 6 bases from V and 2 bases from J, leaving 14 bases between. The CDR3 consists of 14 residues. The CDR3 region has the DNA TGTGCCAGCAGTCCCGGACAGCCCCCCTACGAGCAGTACTTC. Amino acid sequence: CASSPGQPPYEQYF.

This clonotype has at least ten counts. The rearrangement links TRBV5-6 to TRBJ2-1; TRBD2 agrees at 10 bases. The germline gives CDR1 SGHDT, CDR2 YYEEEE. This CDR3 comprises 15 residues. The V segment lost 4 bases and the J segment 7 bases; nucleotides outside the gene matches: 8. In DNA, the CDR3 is TGTGCCAGCAGCATCAGGACTAGCGGAGCTAATGAGCAGTTCTTC. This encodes CASSIRTSGANEQFF.

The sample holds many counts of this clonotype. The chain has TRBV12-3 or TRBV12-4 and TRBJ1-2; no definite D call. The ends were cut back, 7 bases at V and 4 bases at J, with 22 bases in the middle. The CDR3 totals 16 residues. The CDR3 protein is CASIRLQGIFGYGYTF. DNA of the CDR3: TGTGCCAGCATCCGTCTTCAAGGGATTTTCGGCTATGGCTACACCTTC.

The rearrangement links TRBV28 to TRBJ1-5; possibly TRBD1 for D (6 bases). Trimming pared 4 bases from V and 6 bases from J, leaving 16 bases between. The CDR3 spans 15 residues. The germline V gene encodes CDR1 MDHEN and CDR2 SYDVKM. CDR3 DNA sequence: TGTGCCAGCAGTTCCAACAGGGTTTTAAGTCAGCCCCAGCATTTT. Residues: CASSSNRVLSQPQHF.

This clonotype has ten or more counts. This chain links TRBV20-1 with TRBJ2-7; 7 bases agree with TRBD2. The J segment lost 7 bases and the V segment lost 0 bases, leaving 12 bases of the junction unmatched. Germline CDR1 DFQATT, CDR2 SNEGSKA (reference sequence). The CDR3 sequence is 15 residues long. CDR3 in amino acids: CSARDRVSGIREQYF. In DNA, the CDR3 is TGCAGTGCTAGAGATCGGGTAAGCGGGATCCGAGAGCAGTACTTC.

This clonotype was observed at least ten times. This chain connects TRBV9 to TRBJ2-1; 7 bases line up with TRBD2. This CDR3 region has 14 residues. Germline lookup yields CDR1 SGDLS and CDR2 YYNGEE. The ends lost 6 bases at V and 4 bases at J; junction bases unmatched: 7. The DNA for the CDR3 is TGTGCCAGCACGGGGGGTCTAGGGTACAATGAGCAGTTCTTC. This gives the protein CASTGGLGYNEQFF.

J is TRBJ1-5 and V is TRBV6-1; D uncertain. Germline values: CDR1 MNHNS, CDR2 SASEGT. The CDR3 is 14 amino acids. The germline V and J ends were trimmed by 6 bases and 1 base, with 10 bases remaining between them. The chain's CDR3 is CASRVAGSNQPQHF. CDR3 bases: TGTGCCAGCAGAGTGGCCGGAAGCAATCAGCCCCAGCATTTT.

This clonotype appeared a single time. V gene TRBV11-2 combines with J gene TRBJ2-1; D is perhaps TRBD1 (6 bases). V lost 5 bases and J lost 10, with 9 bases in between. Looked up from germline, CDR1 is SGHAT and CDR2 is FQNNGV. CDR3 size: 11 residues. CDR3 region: CASSPRGEQFF. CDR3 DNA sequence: TGTGCCAGCAGCCCGAGGGGGGAGCAGTTCTTC.

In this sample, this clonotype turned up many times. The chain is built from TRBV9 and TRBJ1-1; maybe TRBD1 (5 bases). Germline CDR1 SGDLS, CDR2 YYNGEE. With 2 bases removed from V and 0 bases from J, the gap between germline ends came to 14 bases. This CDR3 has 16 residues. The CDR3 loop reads CASSVHAGPVNTEAFF. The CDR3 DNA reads TGTGCCAGCAGCGTTCATGCGGGACCTGTGAACACTGAAGCTTTCTTT.

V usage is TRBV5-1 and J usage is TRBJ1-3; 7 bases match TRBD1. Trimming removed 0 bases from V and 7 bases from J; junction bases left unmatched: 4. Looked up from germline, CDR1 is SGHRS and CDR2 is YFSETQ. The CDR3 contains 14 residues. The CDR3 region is CASSLEWDSNTIYF. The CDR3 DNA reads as TGCGCCAGCAGCTTGGAATGGGACAGCAACACCATATATTTT.

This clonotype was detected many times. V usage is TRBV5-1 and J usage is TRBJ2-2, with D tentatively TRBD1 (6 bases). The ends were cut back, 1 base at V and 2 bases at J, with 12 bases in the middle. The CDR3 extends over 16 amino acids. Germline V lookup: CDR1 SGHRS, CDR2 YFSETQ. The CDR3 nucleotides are TGCGCCAGCAGCTTGACAGGGAAATCCAACACCGGGGAGCTGTTTTTT. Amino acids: CASSLTGKSNTGELFF.

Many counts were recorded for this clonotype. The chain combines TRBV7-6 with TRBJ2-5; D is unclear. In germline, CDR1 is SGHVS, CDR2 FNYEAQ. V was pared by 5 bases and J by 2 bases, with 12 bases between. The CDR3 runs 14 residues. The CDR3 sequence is CASSPEAGQETQYF. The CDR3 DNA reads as TGTGCCAGCAGCCCGGAAGCTGGGCAAGAGACCCAGTACTTC.

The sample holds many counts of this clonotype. The CDR3 nucleotides are TGTGCCAGCAGCCAGGGACAGGCAACTTATGGCTACACCTTC. Residues: CASSQGQATYGYTF. The V call is TRBV14, the J call TRBJ1-2; TRBD1 matches 8 bases. Germline trimming cut 3 bases from V and 5 bases from J; bases unmatched to any gene: 5. There are 14 residues in the CDR3. From germline, CDR1 is SGHDN and CDR2 FVKESK.

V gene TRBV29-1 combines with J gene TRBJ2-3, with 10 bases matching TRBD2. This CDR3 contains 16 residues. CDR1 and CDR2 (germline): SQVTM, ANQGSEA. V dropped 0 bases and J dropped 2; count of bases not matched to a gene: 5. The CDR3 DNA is TGCAGCGTTGAAGAAAGGAGCGGGGGGGTCACAGATACGCAGTATTTT. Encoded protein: CSVEERSGGVTDTQYF.

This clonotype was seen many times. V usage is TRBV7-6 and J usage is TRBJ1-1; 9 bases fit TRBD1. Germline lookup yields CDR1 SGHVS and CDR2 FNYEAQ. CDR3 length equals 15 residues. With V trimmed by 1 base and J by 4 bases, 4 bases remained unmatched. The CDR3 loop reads CASSLEGQGSTEAFF. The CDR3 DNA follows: TGTGCCAGCAGCTTAGAGGGACAGGGAAGCACTGAAGCTTTCTTT.

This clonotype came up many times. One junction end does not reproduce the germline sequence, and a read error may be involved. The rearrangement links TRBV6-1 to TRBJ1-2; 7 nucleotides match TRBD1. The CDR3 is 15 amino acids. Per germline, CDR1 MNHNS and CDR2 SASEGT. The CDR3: CASTEGGGSNYGYTF. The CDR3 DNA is TGTGCCAGCACTGAAGGGGGCGGGAGTAACTATGGCTACACCTTC.

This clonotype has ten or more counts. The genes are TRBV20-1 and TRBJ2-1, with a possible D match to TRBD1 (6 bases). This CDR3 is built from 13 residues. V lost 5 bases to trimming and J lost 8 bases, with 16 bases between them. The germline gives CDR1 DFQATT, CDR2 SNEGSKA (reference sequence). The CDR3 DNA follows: TGCAGTGCTCGGGACACGGCCGTCGATGAGCAGTTCTTC. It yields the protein CSARDTAVDEQFF.

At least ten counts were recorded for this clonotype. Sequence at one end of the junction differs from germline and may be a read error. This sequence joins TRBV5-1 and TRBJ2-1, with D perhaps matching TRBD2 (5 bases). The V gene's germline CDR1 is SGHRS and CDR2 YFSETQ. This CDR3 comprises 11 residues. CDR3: CASSDYNEQSF. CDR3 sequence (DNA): TGCGCCAGCAGCGACTACAATGAGCAGTCCTTC.

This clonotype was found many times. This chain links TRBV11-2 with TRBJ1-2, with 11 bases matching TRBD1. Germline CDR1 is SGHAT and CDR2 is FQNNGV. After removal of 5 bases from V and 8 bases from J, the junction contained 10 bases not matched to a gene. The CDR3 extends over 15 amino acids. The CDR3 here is CASSPIQDRGRGYTF. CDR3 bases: TGTGCCAGCAGCCCCATCCAGGACAGGGGGCGCGGCTACACCTTC.

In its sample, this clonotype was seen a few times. CDR3 sequence: CSASESNQPQHF. The CDR3 DNA is TGCAGTGCTAGCGAGAGCAATCAGCCCCAGCATTTT. This chain connects TRBV20-1 to TRBJ1-5; D not resolved. Trimming pared 3 bases from V and 1 base from J, leaving 4 bases between. The V gene's germline CDR1 is DFQATT and CDR2 SNEGSKA (reference sequence). The CDR3 has 12 residues.